A single T cell receptor (beta chain) is shown here with its context. Its antigen is currently not known. One base away there is no much larger clone; base qualities are not given. Libraries were prepared through the immunoSEQ multiplex PCR assay. DNA from the cultured and isolated CD4+ T cells underwent TCR beta CDR3 sequencing. The published analysis was carried out like this. Non-productive TCR sequences were removed, reads were trimmed to the CDR3 region, and CDR3s of at least 7 amino acids were retained. Antigen-specific clonotypes were identified using the MANAFEST web app by comparison of expansion in peptide wells against reference cultures. To be called positive, a clone needed expansion at FDR<0.05 compared with the reference and with all other wells, an odds ratio greater than 5, and a frequency greater than 0.1% in two replicate wells. Cross-reactive clonotypes were defined as significantly expanded in SARS-CoV-2 spike wells and in at least one common cold coronavirus spike condition. Using the stringdist R package, CDR3 similarity was measured by Levenshtein distance, and unrooted trees were constructed with ape in R 3.6.1. The source is immuneACCESS, and TCRdb retained only in-frame sequences with V and J called. Part of the clones is not carried over; for the studies checked, unresolved V genes explain less than half of this, and the remainder is unexplained. The V and J calls and clone size are taken from that table; D and trimming were inferred from the DNA. The table for this sample lists about 22,000 clones; approximately 79% of them were counted only once. Of the sample, 15% to 20% is held by the ten largest clones.

CDR1 and CDR2 were assigned from the germline V gene as LGHNA and YNFKEQ. Clipping removes 2 bases from V and 5 bases from J, with 10 as the unmatched junction base count. The CDR3 measures 18 amino acids from cysteine to phenylalanine. CDR3 DNA only is kept here, 54 bases in frame from base 1. In the ViraFEST assay, PBMC were stimulated with viral peptide pools, and TCR sequencing was then used to find antigen-specific CD4+ T cell clonotypes based on their expansion. After roughly 11 days of culture, CD4+ T cells were isolated with the EasySep CD4+ T cell isolation kit. Convalescent patients had PCR-confirmed SARS-CoV-2 infection between March and December 2020, before Alpha, Beta and Delta variants emerged in the United States. Each well held two million PBMC cultured in IMDM containing approximately 5% human AB serum, 8.5 to 10 IU/ml IL-2 and gentamicin, along with about 9.3 ug/ml peptides. Half of the culture medium was replaced with fresh IL-2-containing medium on days 3 and 7. Unless noted otherwise, every peptide stimulation condition was grown in triplicate wells. Using Ficoll-Paque Plus gradient centrifugation, PBMC were separated from whole blood and then either used fresh or cryopreserved at -140C. The spike proteins of SARS-CoV-2 and of the common cold coronaviruses HCoV-NL63, HCoV-OC43 and HCoV-229E were spanned by overlapping peptide pools. The QIAamp micro DNA kit was used to extract genomic DNA from the cultured CD4+ T cells.

These data are taken from a study of vaccination effects on CD4 cells after COVID-19 (dated by TCRdb to between 2021 and 2024). Background on the whole study: Two doses of either the BNT162b2 or the mRNA-1273 mRNA SARS-CoV-2 vaccine were administered to participants. In the study, cultures from other donors were sequenced using the Oncomine TCR Beta short-read assay on an Illumina iSeq 100. The study compared SARS-CoV-2 spike-specific CD4+ TCR repertoires before and after mRNA vaccination in COVID-19 convalescent patients and infection-naive vaccine recipients. A total of 9 to 11 COVID-19 convalescent patients and several SARS-CoV-2-naive healthy vaccine recipients were included in the full study. Pre-vaccine samples from two convalescent patients were drawn 16 days and one week before the first dose, 142 and 148 days after COVID-19 diagnosis. What the authors observed across the whole study: Among convalescent patients, the spike-reactive repertoire after vaccination was made up mainly of new vaccine-induced clones that were largely distinct from the clones induced by infection. The study was limited by a small number of convalescent patients and lacked early post-infection timepoints. Marked clonal contraction was observed in both infection-induced and vaccine-induced clones at late post-vaccination timepoints, consistent with waning T cell responses.

This clonotype originated in a human donor who had a prior SARS-CoV-2 infection. The rearrangement combines TRBV4-2 with TRBJ2-5; 14 nucleotides in the junction match TRBD2. The sample was CD4+ T cells from PBMCs cultured with SARS-CoV-2 spike peptides, taken before COVID-19 vaccination. The sample's cell subset or site label is to be understood as: SARS-CoV-2 spike overlapping peptide pool stimulation. In nucleotides, the sequence is TGTGCCAGCAGCCAAAGTGGCCGGACTAGCGGGGGGAGGGAGACCCAGTACTTC. Its product reads: CASSQSGRTSGGRETQYF.